This T cell receptor (beta chain) was identified during a study of regulatory T cells in long-lasting Graves disease. Stated time point: newly diagnosed GD, antithyroid drugs for less than 3 months. TCR sequences were obtained from RNA taken from PBMCs. Through Arm-PCR of CDR3 regions and iRepertoire HTBI primers, TCR beta libraries were built. TCRdb used MiXCR to reprocess the multiplex PCR reads, holding one entry per CDR3 protein. Among roughly 560,000 distinct CDR3 sequences listed, 15% to 20% were seen once. This CDR3 spans 15 amino acids. Germline V gives CDR1 DFQATT, CDR2 SNEGSKA (reference sequence). The V and J ends lost 3 bases and 3 bases, in that order; junction bases with no gene match: 4. In its sample, this clonotype was seen a few times. Separately, the same data were catalogued under a study of T cells in Graves' hyperthyroidism and ophthalmopathy. From that report: Researchers found most expanded thyroid clonotypes above 0.001 in blood as well.

This clonotype was sampled from a woman in her forties or fifties with Graves disease. This sequence joins TRBV20-1 and TRBJ2-1, with TRBD2 matching over 11 bases. The specimen was peripheral blood mononuclear cells (PBMCs), collected at new diagnosis, from a patient treated with antithyroid drugs. CDR3 in amino acids: CSASPTSGGYNEQFF. The CDR3 DNA sequence: TGCAGTGCTAGCCCCACTAGCGGGGGCTACAATGAGCAGTTCTTC.